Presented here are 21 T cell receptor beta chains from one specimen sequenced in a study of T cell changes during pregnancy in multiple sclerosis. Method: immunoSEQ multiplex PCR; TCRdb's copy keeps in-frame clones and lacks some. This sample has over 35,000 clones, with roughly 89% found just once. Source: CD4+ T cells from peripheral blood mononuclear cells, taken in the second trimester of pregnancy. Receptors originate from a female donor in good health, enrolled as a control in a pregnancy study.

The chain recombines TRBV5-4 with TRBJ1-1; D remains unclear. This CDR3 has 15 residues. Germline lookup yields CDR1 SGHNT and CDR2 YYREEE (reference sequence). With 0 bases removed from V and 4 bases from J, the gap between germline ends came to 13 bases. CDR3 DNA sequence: TGTGCCAGCAGCTTGGATTACGGCGGTACCACTGAAGCTTTCTTT. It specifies CASSLDYGGTTEAFF.

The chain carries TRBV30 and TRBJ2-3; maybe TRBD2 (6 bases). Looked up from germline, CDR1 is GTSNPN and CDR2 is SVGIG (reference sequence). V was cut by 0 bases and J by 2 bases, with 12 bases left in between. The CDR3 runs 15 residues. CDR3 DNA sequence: TGTGCCTGGAGTGTAGGGGCGGGGTTCACAGATACGCAGTATTTT. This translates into CAWSVGAGFTDTQYF.

The CDR3, as DNA: TGTGCCAGCAGGGTAGGGGGACACGGGAACTATGGCTACACCTTC. It yields the protein CASRVGGHGNYGYTF. The rearrangement joins TRBV28 to TRBJ1-2; a possible D gene is TRBD1 (6 bases). The length of the CDR3 is 15 residues. Trimming took 6 bases from V and 2 from J, leaving 16 bases between them. Germline V gene sequence: CDR1 MDHEN, CDR2 SYDVKM.

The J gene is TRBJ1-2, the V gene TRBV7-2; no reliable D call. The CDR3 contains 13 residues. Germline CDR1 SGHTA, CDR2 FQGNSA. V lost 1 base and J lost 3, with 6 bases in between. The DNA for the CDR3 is TGTGCCAGCAGCTTAGACAGCTACTATGGCTACACCTTC. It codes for CASSLDSYYGYTF.

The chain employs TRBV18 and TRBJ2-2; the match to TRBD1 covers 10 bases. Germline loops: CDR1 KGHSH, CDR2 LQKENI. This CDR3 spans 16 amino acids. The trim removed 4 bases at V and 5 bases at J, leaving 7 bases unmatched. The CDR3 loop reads CASSLLGTGETGELFF. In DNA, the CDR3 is TGTGCCAGCTCACTCCTCGGGACAGGGGAAACCGGGGAGCTGTTTTTT.

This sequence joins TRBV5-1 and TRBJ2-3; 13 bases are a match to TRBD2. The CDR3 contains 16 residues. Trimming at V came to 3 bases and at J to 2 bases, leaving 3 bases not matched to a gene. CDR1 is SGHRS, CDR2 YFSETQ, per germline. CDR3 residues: CASSWGLAGPTDTQYF. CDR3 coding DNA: TGCGCCAGCAGCTGGGGACTAGCGGGGCCCACAGATACGCAGTATTTT.

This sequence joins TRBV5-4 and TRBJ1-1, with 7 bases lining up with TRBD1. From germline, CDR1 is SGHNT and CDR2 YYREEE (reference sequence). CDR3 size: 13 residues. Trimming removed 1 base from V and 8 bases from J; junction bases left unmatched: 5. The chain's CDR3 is CASSLSQGTEAFF. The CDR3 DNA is TGTGCCAGCAGCTTGTCACAGGGGACGGAAGCTTTCTTT.

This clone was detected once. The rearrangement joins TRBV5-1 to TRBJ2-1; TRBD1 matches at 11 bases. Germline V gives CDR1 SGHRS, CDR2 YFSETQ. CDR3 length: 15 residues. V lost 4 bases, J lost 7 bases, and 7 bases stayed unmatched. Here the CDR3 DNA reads TGCGCCAGCAGCAACGGACAGGGGGCGGGAAATGAGCAGTTCTTC. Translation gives CASSNGQGAGNEQFF.

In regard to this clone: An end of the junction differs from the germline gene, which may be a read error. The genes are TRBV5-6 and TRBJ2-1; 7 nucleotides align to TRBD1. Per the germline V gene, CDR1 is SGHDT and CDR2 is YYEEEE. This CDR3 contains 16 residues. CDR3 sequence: CASSLTTRGGYHEQFF. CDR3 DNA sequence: TGTGCCAGCAGCTTGACCACTAGAGGGGGCTACCATGAGCAGTTCTTC.

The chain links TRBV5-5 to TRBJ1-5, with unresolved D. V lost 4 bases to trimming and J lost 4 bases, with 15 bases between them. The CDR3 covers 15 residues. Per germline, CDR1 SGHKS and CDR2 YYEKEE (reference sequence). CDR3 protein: CASSPGIPGNQPQHF. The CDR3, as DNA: TGTGCCAGCAGCCCGGGGATCCCGGGGAATCAGCCCCAGCATTTT.

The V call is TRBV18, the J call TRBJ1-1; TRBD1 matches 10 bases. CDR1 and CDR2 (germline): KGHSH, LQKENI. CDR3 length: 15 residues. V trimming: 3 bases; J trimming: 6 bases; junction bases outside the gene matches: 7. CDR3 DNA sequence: TGTGCCAGCTCACCGATAATGGGACAGGGGCCTGAAGCTTTCTTT. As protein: CASSPIMGQGPEAFF.

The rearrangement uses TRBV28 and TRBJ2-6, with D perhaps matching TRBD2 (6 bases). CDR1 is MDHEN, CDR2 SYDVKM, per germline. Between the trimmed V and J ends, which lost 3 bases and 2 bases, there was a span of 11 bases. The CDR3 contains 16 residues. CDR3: CASSLVWGAGANVLTF. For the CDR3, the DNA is TGTGCCAGCAGTTTGGTCTGGGGGGCTGGGGCCAACGTCCTGACTTTC.

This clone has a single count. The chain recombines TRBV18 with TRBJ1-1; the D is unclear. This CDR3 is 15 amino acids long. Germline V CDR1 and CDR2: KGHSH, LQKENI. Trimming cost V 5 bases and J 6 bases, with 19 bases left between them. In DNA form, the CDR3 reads TGTGCCAGCTCAAAAACCGGACTCCCGGGCGCTGAAGCTTTCTTT. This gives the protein CASSKTGLPGAEAFF. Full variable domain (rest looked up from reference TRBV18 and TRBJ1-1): NAGVMQNPRHLVRRRGQEARLRCSPMKGHSHVYWYRQLPEEGLKFMVYLQKENIIDESGMPKERFSAEFPKEGPSILRIQQVVRGDSAAYFCASSKTGLPGAEAFFGQGTRLTVV.

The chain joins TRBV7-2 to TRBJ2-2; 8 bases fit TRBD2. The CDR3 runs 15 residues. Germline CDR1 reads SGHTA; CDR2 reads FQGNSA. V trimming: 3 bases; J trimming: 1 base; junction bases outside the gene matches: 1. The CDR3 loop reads CASSLSGGNTGELFF. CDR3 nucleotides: TGTGCCAGCAGCTTGAGCGGGGGGAACACCGGGGAGCTGTTTTTT.

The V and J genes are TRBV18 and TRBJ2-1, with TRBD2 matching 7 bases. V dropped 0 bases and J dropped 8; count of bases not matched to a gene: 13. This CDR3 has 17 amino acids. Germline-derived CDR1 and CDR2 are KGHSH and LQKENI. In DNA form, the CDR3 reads TGTGCCAGCTCACCACCGGCAAAGGGAGGGCCTAGGGATGAGCAGTTCTTC. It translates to CASSPPAKGGPRDEQFF.

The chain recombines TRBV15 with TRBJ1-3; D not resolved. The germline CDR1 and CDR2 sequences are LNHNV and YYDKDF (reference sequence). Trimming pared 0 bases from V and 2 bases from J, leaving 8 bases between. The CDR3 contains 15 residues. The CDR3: CATSRDRATGNTIYF. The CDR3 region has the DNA TGTGCCACCAGCAGAGATCGAGCTACTGGAAACACCATATATTTT. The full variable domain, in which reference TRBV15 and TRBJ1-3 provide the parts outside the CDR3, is DAMVIQNPRYQVTQFGKPVTLSCSQTLNHNVMYWYQQKSSQAPKLLFHYYDKDFNNEADTPDNFQSRRPNTSFCFLDIRSPGLGDTAMYLCATSRDRATGNTIYFGEGSWLTVV.

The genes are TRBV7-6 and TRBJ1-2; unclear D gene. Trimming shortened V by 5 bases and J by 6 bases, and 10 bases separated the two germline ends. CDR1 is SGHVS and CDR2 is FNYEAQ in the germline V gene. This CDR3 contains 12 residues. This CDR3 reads CASSTYLDGYTF. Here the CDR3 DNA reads TGTGCCAGCAGCACCTACCTGGATGGCTACACCTTC.

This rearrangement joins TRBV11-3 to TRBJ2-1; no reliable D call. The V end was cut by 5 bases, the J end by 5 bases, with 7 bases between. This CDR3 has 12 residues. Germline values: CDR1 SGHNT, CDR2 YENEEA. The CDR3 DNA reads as TGTGCCAGCAGCGGCAACGACAATGAGCAGTTCTTC. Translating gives CASSGNDNEQFF.

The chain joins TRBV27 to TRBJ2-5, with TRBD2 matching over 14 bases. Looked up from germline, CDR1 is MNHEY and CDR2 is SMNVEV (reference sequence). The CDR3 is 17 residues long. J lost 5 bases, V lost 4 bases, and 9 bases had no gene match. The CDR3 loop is CASSSLRLAGGPETQYF. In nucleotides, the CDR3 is TGTGCCAGCAGTTCCCTCCGACTAGCGGGAGGGCCGGAGACCCAGTACTTC.

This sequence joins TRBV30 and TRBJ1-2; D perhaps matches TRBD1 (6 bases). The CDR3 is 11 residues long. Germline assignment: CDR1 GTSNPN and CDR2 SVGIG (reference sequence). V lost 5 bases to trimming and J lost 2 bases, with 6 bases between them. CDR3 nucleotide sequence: TGTGCCTGGGGACAGAACTATGGCTACACCTTC. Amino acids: CAWGQNYGYTF.

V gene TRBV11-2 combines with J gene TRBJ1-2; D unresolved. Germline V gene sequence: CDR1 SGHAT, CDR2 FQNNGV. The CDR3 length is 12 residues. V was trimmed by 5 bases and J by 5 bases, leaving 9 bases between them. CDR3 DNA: TGTGCCAGCAGCCGTGAACTTTATGGCTACACCTTC. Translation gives CASSRELYGYTF.